Below, 19 T cell receptor beta chains from the same sample are listed, as sequenced in a study of OX40 agonist ivuxolimab in advanced cancers. The repertoire was sequenced with immunoSEQ multiplex PCR; TCRdb's copy has only in-frame clones and lacks some. The sample includes roughly 46,000 clones, over 75% of them seen just once. The source material was CD4+ or CD8+ T cells sorted from blood, sampled in a trial of the OX40 agonist ivuxolimab. The source of these receptors is an adult with an advanced solid tumor such as melanoma, head and neck, liver or kidney cancer.

The chain is built from TRBV18 and TRBJ2-7; possibly TRBD1 or TRBD2 for D (5 bases each). V lost 3 bases and J 0 bases, leaving 15 bases between the germline ends. Looked up from germline, CDR1 is KGHSH and CDR2 is LQKENI. This CDR3 is 16 amino acids long. Here the CDR3 DNA reads TGTGCCAGCTCACCGCCGGGACCTAGAAGCTCCTACGAGCAGTACTTC. Protein: CASSPPGPRSSYEQYF.

The chain uses TRBV2 and TRBJ2-7; 8 bases match TRBD1. Germline V CDR1 and CDR2: SNHLY, FYNNEI. With 5 bases clipped from V and 0 bases from J, the junction kept 18 bases outside the gene matches. The CDR3 extends over 19 amino acids. The DNA of the CDR3 is TGTGCCAGCAGTCGCAGGACAGGGATCTCCGTCCTTTACTCCTACGAGCAGTACTTC. This codes for CASSRRTGISVLYSYEQYF.

The chain couples TRBV11-2 to TRBJ2-7; D remains ambiguous. The germline V gene has CDR1 SGHAT and CDR2 FQNNGV. The CDR3 loop spans 16 amino acids. Trimming cost V 5 bases and J 3 bases, with 20 bases left between them. Here the CDR3 reads CASSQGTLYPFYEQYF. The CDR3 DNA reads as TGTGCCAGCAGCCAAGGTACACTTTATCCGTTCTACGAGCAGTACTTC.

V usage is TRBV11-3 and J usage is TRBJ2-7; TRBD2 is a possible D gene (6 bases). The germline gives CDR1 SGHNT, CDR2 YENEEA. The CDR3 length is 14 residues. Trimming shortened V by 2 bases and J by 3 bases, and 11 bases separated the two germline ends. The CDR3 loop is CASSLRWGDYEQYF. DNA of the CDR3: TGTGCCAGCAGCTTAAGGTGGGGGGACTACGAGCAGTACTTC.

The V call is TRBV15, the J call TRBJ1-1, with TRBD1 as a possible D gene (5 bases). The CDR3 is 15 residues long. The germline gives CDR1 LNHNV, CDR2 YYDKDF (reference sequence). The germline V and J ends were trimmed by 0 bases and 1 base, with 9 bases remaining between them. The CDR3 DNA is TGTGCCACCAGCAGAGATCTAGGACAGAACACTGAAGCTTTCTTT. This translates into CATSRDLGQNTEAFF.

V gene TRBV11-3 combines with J gene TRBJ2-5, with a tentative D call TRBD1 (6 bases). Trimming took off 5 bases at V and 2 bases at J, with 15 bases between the two ends. Germline assignment: CDR1 SGHNT and CDR2 YENEEA. The CDR3 extends over 15 amino acids. The CDR3 DNA is TGTGCCAGCAGCGCACACAGGGCTATTCAAGAGACCCAGTACTTC. The encoded protein is CASSAHRAIQETQYF.

The chain couples TRBV5-6 to TRBJ1-4; D not resolved. With 4 bases removed from V and 6 bases from J, the gap between germline ends came to 16 bases. This CDR3 has 15 amino acids. CDR1 SGHDT and CDR2 YYEEEE come from the germline V gene. The CDR3: CASSPHYRGHEKLFF. In nucleotides, the CDR3 is TGTGCCAGCAGCCCGCACTACCGAGGCCATGAAAAACTGTTTTTT.

The V and J genes are TRBV29-1 and TRBJ2-7, with a weak D call TRBD1 (6 bases). V was trimmed by 5 bases and J by 2 bases, leaving 13 bases between them. Per germline, CDR1 SQVTM and CDR2 ANQGSEA. This CDR3 has 13 residues. The CDR3 DNA reads as TGCAGCGTTACCATGGACAGAACCTACGAGCAGTACTTC. It translates to CSVTMDRTYEQYF.

V is TRBV30 and J is TRBJ2-3; D gene ambiguous. The CDR3 is 13 amino acids. Germline loops: CDR1 GTSNPN, CDR2 SVGIG (reference sequence). Trimming took 5 bases from V and 2 from J, leaving 11 bases between them. This chain's CDR3 is CAWRLRNTDTQYF. CDR3 sequence (DNA): TGTGCCTGGCGCCTAAGGAACACAGATACGCAGTATTTT.

The rearrangement links TRBV9 to TRBJ2-1; 7 nucleotides match TRBD2. The CDR3 length is 13 residues. With 3 bases clipped from V and 6 bases from J, the junction kept 3 bases outside the gene matches. Germline CDR1 and CDR2: SGDLS and YYNGEE. The CDR3 region is CASSAGLGNEQFF. The CDR3, as DNA: TGTGCCAGCAGCGCCGGACTAGGCAATGAGCAGTTCTTC. Combining the CDR3 with reference TRBV9 and TRBJ2-1 gives the whole variable domain DSGVTQTPKHLITATGQRVTLRCSPRSGDLSVYWYQQSLDQGLQFLIQYYNGEERAKGNILERFSAQQFPDLHSELNLSSLELGDSALYFCASSAGLGNEQFFGPGTRLTVL.

The CDR3 spells CASRSGQGARNYGYTF. CDR3 nucleotide sequence: TGTGCCAGCAGATCTGGACAGGGGGCAAGAAACTATGGCTACACCTTC. This chain connects TRBV5-4 to TRBJ1-2; 11 positions match TRBD1. With V trimmed by 5 bases and J by 2 bases, 8 bases remained unmatched. The germline CDR1 and CDR2 sequences are SGHNT and YYREEE (reference sequence). The CDR3 has 16 residues. Drawing the rest from reference TRBV5-4 and TRBJ1-2, the complete variable domain is ETGVTQSPTHLIKTRGQQVTLRCSSQSGHNTVSWYQQALGQGPQFIFQYYREEENGRGNFPPRFSGLQFPNYSSELNVNALELDDSALYLCASRSGQGARNYGYTFGSGTRLTVV.

The chain is built from TRBV18 and TRBJ2-5; 8 nucleotides agree with TRBD2. The CDR3 sequence is 18 residues long. Germline values: CDR1 KGHSH, CDR2 LQKENI. Trimming at V came to 3 bases and at J to 1 base, leaving 13 bases not matched to a gene. CDR3 region: CASSPTRSSGRFQETQYF. CDR3 nucleotide sequence: TGTGCCAGCTCACCGACGCGGTCTAGCGGGCGTTTCCAAGAGACCCAGTACTTC.

The rearrangement joins TRBV25-1 to TRBJ1-2, with a tentative D call TRBD1 (6 bases). Trimming pared 5 bases from V and 3 bases from J, leaving 13 bases between. The CDR3 runs to 14 residues. The germline V gene encodes CDR1 MGHDK and CDR2 SYGVNS. The CDR3: CASSLAGVDYGYTF. The CDR3 nucleotides are TGTGCCAGCAGTCTGGCAGGGGTTGACTATGGCTACACCTTC.

The rearrangement uses TRBV7-2 and TRBJ2-3; unclear D gene. Trimming stripped 5 bases from V and 3 bases from J, with 9 bases between. The CDR3 is 13 residues long. Looked up from germline, CDR1 is SGHTA and CDR2 is FQGNSA. The CDR3 region has the DNA TGTGCCAGCAGCCTCGACCGAACAGATACGCAGTATTTT. Translated, it gives CASSLDRTDTQYF. The complete variable domain, with remaining parts taken from reference TRBV7-2 and TRBJ2-3, reads GAGVSQSPSNKVTEKGKDVELRCDPISGHTALYWYRQSLGQGLEFLIYFQGNSAPDKSGLPSDRFSAERTGGSVSTLTIQRTQQEDSAVYLCASSLDRTDTQYFGPGTRLTVL.

The chain joins TRBV5-1 to TRBJ2-1; D is ambiguous. Germline V gene sequence: CDR1 SGHRS, CDR2 YFSETQ. CDR3 size: 14 residues. V lost 0 bases to trimming and J lost 5 bases, with 9 bases between them. CDR3 nucleotide sequence: TGCGCCAGCAGCTTGGAACAGCATAACAATGAGCAGTTCTTC. It yields the protein CASSLEQHNNEQFF.

V gene TRBV4-2 combines with J gene TRBJ2-7; no clear D gene. Trimming removed 1 base at V and 5 bases at J, with 15 bases between. The CDR3 extends over 15 amino acids. Germline CDR1 is LGHNA and CDR2 is YNFKEQ. In nucleotides, the CDR3 is TGTGCCAGCAGCCAAGGAATCGGACGGTGGGACGAGCAGTACTTC. Amino acids: CASSQGIGRWDEQYF.

This chain links TRBV29-1 with TRBJ2-7, with 9 nucleotides matching TRBD2. The V segment lost 7 bases and the J segment 4 bases; nucleotides outside the gene matches: 8. Per the germline V gene, CDR1 is SQVTM and CDR2 is ANQGSEA. CDR3 length: 13 residues. The CDR3 region is CSGASGISYEQYF. As DNA, the CDR3 is TGCAGCGGAGCTAGCGGGATTTCTTACGAGCAGTACTTC.

The rearrangement links TRBV19 to TRBJ1-1; TRBD1 matches at 7 bases. The germline V gene has CDR1 LNHDA and CDR2 SQIVND (reference sequence). V shed 8 bases and J 1 base; nucleotides not matched to a gene: 7. CDR3 length equals 14 residues. This CDR3 reads CASSRGQRNTEAFF. The CDR3 region has the DNA TGTGCCAGTTCCCGGGGACAGAGGAACACTGAAGCTTTCTTT.

The chain joins TRBV2 to TRBJ2-2; 8 positions agree with TRBD2. The germline V gene has CDR1 SNHLY and CDR2 FYNNEI. V trimming: 3 bases; J trimming: 1 base; junction bases outside the gene matches: 1. The CDR3 extends over 15 amino acids. In nucleotides, the CDR3 is TGTGCCAGCAGTGAGACTAGCGAGAACACCGGGGAGCTGTTTTTT. It specifies CASSETSENTGELFF.